What follows are 23 T cell receptor beta chains derived from one specimen sequenced in a study of glioma-infiltrating T cells after dendritic cell vaccination. Assay used: immunoSEQ multiplex PCR; TCRdb lists only in-frame clones, some missing. The sample has some 100,000 clones, approximately 87% seen once. The sample in question was blood, obtained before dendritic cell vaccination. These receptors were obtained from a human donor with glioblastoma.

The genes are TRBV2 and TRBJ1-2, with TRBD1 identical over 11 bases. The germline gives CDR1 SNHLY, CDR2 FYNNEI. V dropped 5 bases and J dropped 8; count of bases not matched to a gene: 10. CDR3 length: 15 residues. The DNA of the CDR3 is TGTGCCAGCAGTAGACACCGGGACAGGGGGATCGGCTACACCTTC. This codes for CASSRHRDRGIGYTF.

In this sample, this clone turned up a few times. This chain connects TRBV7-6 to TRBJ2-1, with 14 bases identical to TRBD2. The J segment lost 6 bases and the V segment lost 3 bases, leaving 10 bases of the junction unmatched. Germline CDR1 and CDR2: SGHVS and FNYEAQ. The CDR3 length is 18 residues. As DNA, the CDR3 is TGTGCCAGCAGCTTGGGGACTAGCGGGAGTATGAGCTTCAATGAGCAGTTCTTC. Translating gives CASSLGTSGSMSFNEQFF.

J is TRBJ2-7 and V is TRBV2; weak D call: TRBD2 (5 bases). CDR3 length equals 12 residues. CDR1 is SNHLY, CDR2 FYNNEI, per germline. Trimming removed 0 bases at V and 6 bases at J, with 6 bases between. The CDR3 region has the DNA TGTGCCAGCAGTGAAGCGCGGGTCGAGCAGTACTTC. Amino acids: CASSEARVEQYF.

The count of this clone is one. V is TRBV5-6 and J is TRBJ1-2; D unresolved. With 3 bases removed from V and 0 bases from J, the gap between germline ends came to 6 bases. CDR3 size: 13 residues. The germline gives CDR1 SGHDT, CDR2 YYEEEE. CDR3 bases: TGTGCCAGCAGCTCAGGATCTAACTATGGCTACACCTTC. Protein product: CASSSGSNYGYTF.

As for this clone: Compared with germline, one end of the junction differs, possibly owing to a read error. The rearrangement links TRBV18 to TRBJ2-7, with D uncertain. This CDR3 spans 12 amino acids. Looked up from germline, CDR1 is KGHSH and CDR2 is LQKENI. CDR3 DNA: TGTGCCAGCTCCCCACAAGCGTACGAGCAGTACTTC. Translating gives CASSPQAYEQYF.

The table lists this clone with a count of one. J is TRBJ2-3 and V is TRBV30; D not resolved. Germline CDR1 GTSNPN, CDR2 SVGIG (reference sequence). Trimming pared 7 bases from V and 5 bases from J, leaving 10 bases between. The CDR3 totals 11 residues. Written as DNA, the CDR3 is TGTGCCTACAGACCGTTAGATACGCAGTATTTT. Amino acid sequence: CAYRPLDTQYF.

The chain joins TRBV18 to TRBJ1-5; D gene uncertain. Trimming took 3 bases from V and 6 from J, leaving 18 bases between them. The CDR3 length is 16 residues. Germline V lookup: CDR1 KGHSH, CDR2 LQKENI. The CDR3 here is CASSPKRGVEGQPQHF. DNA for the CDR3: TGTGCCAGCTCACCCAAACGGGGAGTCGAGGGTCAGCCCCAGCATTTT. The whole variable domain, remainder taken from reference TRBV18 and TRBJ1-5, is NAGVMQNPRHLVRRRGQEARLRCSPMKGHSHVYWYRQLPEEGLKFMVYLQKENIIDESGMPKERFSAEFPKEGPSILRIQQVVRGDSAAYFCASSPKRGVEGQPQHFGDGTRLSIL.

The DNA of the CDR3 is TGTGCCAGCAGCAGAGGGACTAGCGGGAGGGAGGGAGAGACCCAGTACTTC. This translates into CASSRGTSGREGETQYF. The J gene is TRBJ2-5, the V gene TRBV5-4, with TRBD2 matching 16 bases. Germline CDR1 SGHNT, CDR2 YYREEE (reference sequence). V shed 4 bases and J 4 bases; nucleotides not matched to a gene: 7. The CDR3 consists of 17 residues.

This clone appeared a single time. This chain uses TRBV11-3 with TRBJ2-2, with a possible D match to TRBD1 (5 bases). Germline CDR1 reads SGHNT; CDR2 reads YENEEA. Between the trimmed V and J ends, which lost 3 bases and 4 bases, there was a span of 9 bases. The CDR3 extends over 14 amino acids. CDR3 sequence: CASSFNQGTGELFF. CDR3 coding DNA: TGTGCCAGCAGCTTTAATCAGGGCACCGGGGAGCTGTTTTTT. The full variable domain, completed using reference TRBV11-3 and TRBJ2-2, is EAGVVQSPRYKIIEKKQPVAFWCNPISGHNTLYWYLQNLGQGPELLIRYENEEAVDDSQLPKDRFSAERLKGVDSTLKIQPAELGDSAVYLCASSFNQGTGELFFGEGSRLTVL.

V usage is TRBV11-3 and J usage is TRBJ2-7; 8 bases are shared with TRBD2. The germline gives CDR1 SGHNT, CDR2 YENEEA. The J segment lost 0 bases and the V segment lost 8 bases, leaving 6 bases of the junction unmatched. The CDR3 length is 14 residues. The CDR3 coding sequence is TGTGCCAGCGGAATTAGCGGGACCTCCTACGAGCAGTACTTC. Its translation is CASGISGTSYEQYF.

This sequence joins TRBV6-5 and TRBJ2-2, with 9 bases fitting TRBD2. Looked up from germline, CDR1 is MNHEY and CDR2 is SVGAGI. CDR3 size: 15 residues. The V gene end was trimmed by 7 bases and the J gene end by 7 bases; junction bases not matched to a gene: 10. The chain's CDR3 is CASTGGGAVVGELFF. CDR3 DNA sequence: TGTGCCAGCACTGGCGGGGGGGCTGTTGTCGGGGAGCTGTTTTTT.

The chain joins TRBV29-1 to TRBJ2-7; TRBD1 might be the D (8 bases). This CDR3 contains 12 residues. Trimming stripped 4 bases from V and 6 bases from J, with 13 bases between. Germline lookup yields CDR1 SQVTM and CDR2 ANQGSEA. CDR3 sequence reads: CSVGYRGGEQYF. The CDR3 DNA is TGCAGCGTTGGCTACAGGGGGGGCGAGCAGTACTTC.

This clone was detected only once. V usage is TRBV7-2 and J usage is TRBJ2-5, with 10 nucleotides matching TRBD2. The CDR3 has 15 residues. Germline values: CDR1 SGHTA, CDR2 FQGNSA. Unmatched junction bases numbered 8, after V lost 5 bases and J lost 5 bases. The CDR3 nucleotides are TGTGCCAGCAGCAAGCGGGGGGGCCGAAGGGAGACCCAGTACTTC. Protein: CASSKRGGRRETQYF.

This chain connects TRBV6-6 to TRBJ1-1, with 7 positions matching TRBD1. The V segment lost 8 bases and the J segment 0 bases; nucleotides outside the gene matches: 6. CDR3 length: 14 amino acids. CDR1 and CDR2 from the germline V gene are MNHNY and SVGAGI (reference sequence). CDR3 sequence reads: CASRATGMNTEAFF. CDR3 in DNA: TGTGCCAGCCGGGCGACAGGGATGAACACTGAAGCTTTCTTT.

As DNA, the CDR3 is TGTGCCAGCACCCCGCGGGCGGGAGTCACAGATACGCAGTATTTT. This codes for CASTPRAGVTDTQYF. The V gene is TRBV6-5, the J gene TRBJ2-3, with 7 bases aligning to TRBD2. Germline V gene data show CDR1 as MNHEY and CDR2 as SVGAGI. V shed 7 bases and J 2 bases; nucleotides not matched to a gene: 9. This CDR3 comprises 15 residues.

Many counts were recorded for this clone. This chain joins TRBV7-9 and TRBJ1-2; D not resolved. Germline-derived CDR1 and CDR2 are SEHNR and FQNEAQ (reference sequence). The V and J ends lost 0 bases and 6 bases respectively, with 11 bases between them. The CDR3 covers 14 residues. CDR3 sequence: CASSLAPTVDGYTF. The CDR3 coding sequence is TGTGCCAGCAGCTTAGCCCCAACAGTAGATGGCTACACCTTC.

This chain connects TRBV7-6 to TRBJ1-1; TRBD1 matches at 10 bases. CDR3 length: 13 amino acids. CDR1 is SGHVS and CDR2 is FNYEAQ in the germline V gene. With 5 bases clipped from V and 6 bases from J, the junction kept 3 bases outside the gene matches. The CDR3 loop is CASSQGQGAEAFF. CDR3 coding DNA: TGTGCCAGCAGCCAAGGACAGGGGGCTGAAGCTTTCTTT.

Only one count was recorded for this clone. The V and J genes are TRBV18 and TRBJ2-2; no reliable D call. V was clipped by 9 bases and J by 6 bases, with 17 bases between them. Per the germline V gene, CDR1 is KGHSH and CDR2 is LQKENI. This CDR3 is 14 amino acids long. CDR3 nucleotides: TGTGCCAGTAACCTGGGCTCCGCCCCCGGGGAGCTGTTTTTT. Encoded protein: CASNLGSAPGELFF.

The CDR3: CASSPGLEPNQPQHF. CDR3 sequence (DNA): TGTGCCAGTAGTCCAGGGCTAGAACCAAATCAGCCCCAGCATTTT. The V and J genes are TRBV19 and TRBJ1-5; weak D call: TRBD1 (5 bases). Trimming removed 5 bases from V and 4 bases from J, with 15 bases in between. The CDR3 sequence is 15 residues long. Germline CDR1 LNHDA, CDR2 SQIVND (reference sequence).

The rearrangement uses TRBV15 and TRBJ1-4; D is undetermined. This CDR3 contains 14 residues. The germline V gene has CDR1 LNHNV and CDR2 YYDKDF (reference sequence). Trimming stripped 5 bases from V and 2 bases from J, with 9 bases between. CDR3 nucleotides: TGTGCCACCAGCCCCAGATTCACTAATGAAAAACTGTTTTTT. It encodes CATSPRFTNEKLFF.

The chain joins TRBV4-3 to TRBJ1-2; D not certain. Germline V gives CDR1 LGHNA, CDR2 YSLEER. CDR3 length: 16 residues. With 0 bases removed from V and 6 bases from J, the gap between germline ends came to 17 bases. The CDR3 nucleotides are TGCGCCAGCAGCCAAGAGGTGGAACAGTCGCGAGATGGCTACACCTTC. Encoded protein: CASSQEVEQSRDGYTF.

This chain links TRBV5-4 with TRBJ2-1; D call uncertain. The CDR3 spans 11 residues. Germline values: CDR1 SGHNT, CDR2 YYREEE (reference sequence). V lost 1 base and J lost 8, with 4 bases in between. CDR3 bases: TGTGCCAGCAGCTTGAGAGATGAGCAGTTCTTC. Protein product: CASSLRDEQFF.

The V call is TRBV5-1, the J call TRBJ1-1; a possible D gene is TRBD1 (6 bases). Trimming cost V 0 bases and J 1 base, with 13 bases left between them. The CDR3 has 16 residues. Germline assignment: CDR1 SGHRS and CDR2 YFSETQ. The CDR3 protein is CASSLELGAPNTEAFF. The DNA for the CDR3 is TGCGCCAGCAGCTTGGAATTGGGGGCCCCGAACACTGAAGCTTTCTTT.